Listed below are T cell receptor beta chains from one sample, sequenced in a study of blood T cells in healthy people across ages. TCRdb called the 5' RACE reads again in MiXCR, with one record for every CDR3 protein. The sample includes 900,000 to 950,000 distinct CDR3 sequences, just under 30% of them seen just once. The sample was also linked to a second study, of T cells of mothers and their children.

Source material: blood. The origin of the receptors is a woman between 40 and 55 years old in good health. CDR3s include the opening cysteine and the closing phenylalanine or tryptophan. D genes are given only for firm matches. Only part of the rows carry a size: once, few, many, or a class if the clone is expanded.

size: few; length: 13; V: TRBV12-3/TRBV12-4; D: .; J: TRBJ2-2; CDR3: CASSPRQSGELFF; DNA: TGTGCCAGCAGTCCCCGGCAGTCCGGGGAGCTGTTTTTT
size: few; length: 16; V: TRBV24-1; D: .; J: TRBJ2-3; CDR3: CATSDISGLGTDTQYF; DNA: TGTGCCACCAGTGATATTAGCGGCCTTGGCACAGATACGCAGTATTTT
size: .; length: 16; V: TRBV24-1; D: .; J: TRBJ2-3; CDR3: CATSDRERHNIDTQYF; DNA: TGTGCCACCAGTGATCGAGAGCGCCATAACATAGATACGCAGTATTTT
size: .; length: 16; V: TRBV7-9; D: TRBD1; J: TRBJ1-4; CDR3: CASSHLPGQNNEKLFF; DNA: TGTGCCAGCAGCCATCTACCGGGACAGAATAATGAAAAACTGTTTTTT
size: many; length: 16; V: TRBV28; D: .; J: TRBJ1-1; CDR3: CASSSIRQGWGTEAFF; DNA: TGTGCCAGCAGTTCCATTCGTCAGGGGTGGGGTACTGAAGCTTTCTTT
size: many; length: 14; V: TRBV4-2; D: .; J: TRBJ2-7; CDR3: CASSQRTADYEQYF; DNA: TGTGCCAGCAGCCAAAGGACAGCCGACTACGAGCAGTACTTC
size: few; length: 15; V: TRBV4-3; D: TRBD1; J: TRBJ1-2; CDR3: CASSQGDRGINGYTF; DNA: TGCGCCAGCAGCCAAGGGGACAGAGGAATTAATGGCTACACCTTC
size: many; length: 15; V: TRBV14; D: .; J: TRBJ1-2; CDR3: CASSQEGRGLGGYTF; DNA: TGTGCCAGCAGCCAAGAAGGACGGGGGCTCGGCGGCTACACCTTC
size: .; length: 14; V: TRBV7-2; D: TRBD1; J: TRBJ1-6; CDR3: CASTRTGKRSPLHF; DNA: TGTGCCAGCACCCGGACAGGGAAAAGGTCACCCCTCCACTTT
size: few; length: 14; V: TRBV20-1; D: .; J: TRBJ1-1; CDR3: CSARDLNRNTEAFF; DNA: TGCAGTGCTAGAGATCTAAACCGGAACACTGAAGCTTTCTTT
size: .; length: 17; V: TRBV7-9; D: .; J: TRBJ2-1; CDR3: CASSLAHGLGSYNEQFF; DNA: TGTGCCAGCAGCTTAGCGCATGGGTTGGGCTCCTACAATGAGCAGTTCTTC
size: few; length: 13; V: TRBV29-1; D: .; J: TRBJ2-3; CDR3: CSVGDRRTDAQYF; DNA: TGCAGCGTTGGAGACAGACGCACAGATGCGCAGTATTTT
size: .; length: 13; V: TRBV2; D: TRBD1; J: TRBJ1-2; CDR3: CAGRTTGSCGYTF; DNA: TGTGCCGGCAGAACGACAGGGTCCTGTGGCTACACCTTC
size: few; length: 15; V: TRBV5-6; D: TRBD1; J: TRBJ1-1; CDR3: CASMRQGARDTEAFF; DNA: TGTGCCAGCATGAGACAGGGGGCGAGGGACACTGAAGCTTTCTTT
size: few; length: 14; V: TRBV20-1; D: TRBD1; J: TRBJ2-7; CDR3: CSARGTGDRHEQYF; DNA: TGCAGTGCTAGAGGGACAGGGGACCGACACGAGCAGTACTTC
size: .; length: 12; V: TRBV20-1; D: TRBD1; J: TRBJ1-1; CDR3: CSALTGTTEAFF; DNA: TGCAGTGCTCTGACAGGGACCACTGAAGCTTTCTTT
size: many; length: 18; V: TRBV24-1; D: TRBD2; J: TRBJ2-1; CDR3: CATSDWTVRGSSYNEQFF; DNA: TGTGCCACCAGTGATTGGACTGTGCGGGGGAGCTCCTACAATGAGCAGTTCTTC
size: few; length: 15; V: TRBV6-2/TRBV6-3; D: TRBD1; J: TRBJ1-1; CDR3: CASSPHRQGNTEAFF; DNA: TGTGCCAGCAGTCCCCACCGACAGGGGAACACTGAAGCTTTCTTT
size: .; length: 14; V: TRBV5-5; D: .; J: TRBJ1-1; CDR3: CASSLQHMNTEAFF; DNA: TGTGCCAGCAGCTTGCAGCACATGAACACTGAAGCTTTCTTT
size: many; length: 14; V: TRBV20-1; D: TRBD2; J: TRBJ2-1; CDR3: CSAREAGGPNEQFF; DNA: TGCAGTGCTAGAGAGGCGGGGGGGCCTAATGAGCAGTTCTTC
size: .; length: 15; V: TRBV28; D: TRBD1; J: TRBJ2-2; CDR3: CASSFARGLTGELFF; DNA: TGTGCCAGCAGTTTCGCCAGGGGGCTGACCGGGGAGCTGTTTTTT
size: many; length: 15; V: TRBV12-3/TRBV12-4; D: .; J: TRBJ2-6; CDR3: CASSQGRSGANVLTF; DNA: TGTGCCAGCAGTCAGGGGAGATCTGGGGCCAACGTCCTGACTTTC
size: .; length: 13; V: TRBV7-9; D: .; J: TRBJ2-5; CDR3: CASSPIPGLGQYF; DNA: TGTGCCAGCAGCCCGATACCGGGATTAGGGCAGTACTTC
size: .; length: 15; V: TRBV14; D: TRBD1; J: TRBJ1-2; CDR3: CASSSLRGRDYGYTF; DNA: TGTGCCAGCAGCTCACTCAGGGGGCGCGACTATGGCTACACCTTC
size: .; length: 14; V: TRBV7-9; D: .; J: TRBJ2-5; CDR3: CASSSWGAQETQYF; DNA: TGTGCCAGCAGCTCCTGGGGCGCCCAAGAGACCCAGTACTTC
size: many; length: 16; V: TRBV20-1; D: .; J: TRBJ2-7; CDR3: CSARLPSRQLSYEQYF; DNA: TGCAGTGCTAGACTCCCTTCCCGGCAGCTTTCCTACGAGCAGTACTTC
size: once; length: 14; V: TRBV7-3; D: TRBD2; J: TRBJ2-4; CDR3: CASSPPGLAFEQYF; DNA: TGTGCCAGCAGCCCGCCGGGACTAGCTTTTGAGCAGTACTTC
size: .; length: 14; V: TRBV20-1; D: .; J: TRBJ2-3; CDR3: CSATREAVVDTQYF; DNA: TGCAGTGCTACCCGCGAGGCCGTGGTAGATACGCAGTATTTT
size: few; length: 14; V: TRBV2; D: .; J: TRBJ2-1; CDR3: CASSDWGSYNEQFF; DNA: TGTGCCAGCAGTGACTGGGGATCTTACAATGAGCAGTTCTTC
size: .; length: 16; V: TRBV3-1; D: TRBD1; J: TRBJ1-6; CDR3: CASSRWTGRLNSPLHF; DNA: TGTGCCAGCAGCCGGTGGACAGGGCGACTCAATTCACCCCTCCACTTT
size: few; length: 14; V: TRBV20-1; D: .; J: TRBJ1-5; CDR3: CSARDNSGNQPQHF; DNA: TGCAGTGCTAGGGACAACAGCGGCAATCAGCCCCAGCATTTT
size: .; length: 15; V: TRBV27; D: .; J: TRBJ1-2; CDR3: CASSLSKAPNYGYTF; DNA: TGTGCCAGCAGTTTGTCGAAGGCGCCTAACTATGGCTACACCTTC
size: .; length: 15; V: TRBV21-1; D: .; J: TRBJ2-1; CDR3: CATSLPKSSYNEQFF; DNA: TGTGCCACTTCACTCCCGAAAAGCTCCTACAATGAGCAGTTCTTC
size: many; length: 16; V: TRBV4-1; D: TRBD2; J: TRBJ2-5; CDR3: CASSRLGLAGQETQYF; DNA: TGCGCCAGCAGCCGGTTAGGACTAGCGGGCCAAGAGACCCAGTACTTC
size: .; length: 13; V: TRBV18; D: .; J: TRBJ2-3; CDR3: CASSPLSSDTQYF; DNA: TGTGCCAGCTCACCCCTTTCATCAGATACGCAGTATTTT
size: many; length: 15; V: TRBV10-3; D: TRBD1; J: TRBJ2-7; CDR3: CAISGTGTGAYEQYF; DNA: TGTGCCATCAGTGGTACCGGGACAGGGGCCTACGAGCAGTACTTC
size: many; length: 16; V: TRBV5-1; D: .; J: TRBJ2-7; CDR3: CASSLGRLFGAHEQYF; DNA: TGCGCCAGCAGCTTGGGTAGATTATTCGGAGCCCACGAGCAGTACTTC
size: many; length: 16; V: TRBV5-1; D: TRBD2; J: TRBJ2-1; CDR3: CASSFWSGGADNEQFF; DNA: TGCGCCAGCAGCTTTTGGAGCGGGGGGGCCGACAATGAGCAGTTCTTC
size: .; length: 16; V: TRBV27; D: .; J: TRBJ2-3; CDR3: CASRTSWGRSTDTQYF; DNA: TGTGCCAGCAGGACCTCCTGGGGGAGGAGCACAGATACGCAGTATTTT
size: .; length: 16; V: TRBV29-1; D: .; J: TRBJ2-2; CDR3: CSVVKAGGSATGELFF; DNA: TGCAGCGTTGTTAAAGCCGGGGGCTCGGCGACCGGGGAGCTGTTTTTT
size: many; length: 15; V: TRBV5-1; D: TRBD1; J: TRBJ1-2; CDR3: CASRDPGQGNYGYTF; DNA: TGCGCCAGCAGGGATCCGGGACAGGGAAACTATGGCTACACCTTC